A selection of T cell receptor beta chains follows, all from one sample in a study of beta chain features in type 1 diabetes. The repertoire was sequenced with immunoSEQ multiplex PCR; TCRdb's copy has only in-frame clones and lacks some. This repertoire shows more than 300,000 clones, roughly an eighth found once; its top ten account for 0.0085% to 0.012%. Sequencing was carried out using naive CD4+ T cells from blood. The source of these receptors is a woman younger than 30 with type 1 diabetes. Each CDR3 is given with its conserved first and last residue. The order of the fields is V gene, D gene, J gene, clone size, CDR3 protein, CDR3 DNA. A D gene is named only where the DNA matches it firmly. The listing skips clone size in some rows; elsewhere it reads once, few, many or a size class.

>TRBV6-6|.|TRBJ1-2|.
CASRVGVYGYTF
TGTGCCAGCAGGGTAGGGGTCTATGGCTACACCTTC
>TRBV4-2|TRBD1|TRBJ2-7|few
CASSQPGQTYEQYF
TGTGCCAGCAGCCAACCGGGACAGACCTACGAGCAGTACTTC
>TRBV27|.|TRBJ2-7|few
CASSLIAGTPPYEQYF
TGTGCCAGCAGTTTAATCGCCGGGACACCGCCCTACGAGCAGTACTTC
>TRBV27|TRBD2|TRBJ2-5|.
CASSHRTSGEETQYF
TGTGCCAGCAGTCACAGGACTAGCGGGGAAGAGACCCAGTACTTC
>TRBV14|.|TRBJ2-7|.
CASSRAYEQYF
TGTGCCAGCAGCCGAGCCTACGAGCAGTACTTC
>TRBV28|.|TRBJ2-5|.
CASSFMETQYF
TGTGCCAGCAGTTTTATGGAGACCCAGTACTTC
>TRBV7-2|.|TRBJ2-7|few
CASSLHDGRGYEQYF
TGTGCCAGCAGCTTACACGATGGCAGGGGTTACGAGCAGTACTTC
>TRBV11-1|TRBD2|TRBJ2-7|few
CASSSGREYEQYF
TGTGCCAGCAGCTCGGGGCGGGAGTACGAGCAGTACTTC
>TRBV14|.|TRBJ2-5|once
CASSPPWAAGVQYF
TGTGCCAGCAGCCCACCTTGGGCCGCAGGGGTGCAGTACTTC
>TRBV12-5|.|TRBJ1-6|few
CASGLGGALHF
TGTGCTAGTGGTTTAGGAGGAGCCCTCCACTTT
>TRBV5-1|.|TRBJ2-5|.
CASSLDRRETQYF
TGCGCCAGCAGCTTGGACAGGCGAGAGACCCAGTACTTC
>TRBV12-5|.|TRBJ2-1|few
CASGYGHEQFF
TGTGCTAGTGGTTATGGCCATGAGCAGTTCTTC
>TRBV2|.|TRBJ1-2|few
CASSEGGQTYTF
TGTGCCAGCAGTGAAGGAGGGCAGACCTACACCTTC
>TRBV7-2|.|TRBJ2-7|.
CASSARGPSSYEQYF
TGTGCCAGCAGCGCTAGAGGCCCGAGCTCCTACGAGCAGTACTTC
>TRBV5-1|TRBD2|TRBJ2-1|few
CASSQLAGGPNEQFF
TGCGCCAGCAGCCAACTAGCGGGAGGTCCTAATGAGCAGTTCTTC
>TRBV6-4|TRBD1|TRBJ1-1|few
CASSRIGTGVTEAFF
TGTGCCAGCAGCCGAATCGGGACAGGGGTCACTGAAGCTTTCTTT
>TRBV4-3|.|TRBJ2-4|.
CASSQLPGPKNIQYF
TGCGCCAGCAGCCAACTTCCAGGTCCCAAAAACATTCAGTACTTC
>TRBV7-9|.|TRBJ2-1|.
CASSQQPYNEQFF
TGTGCCAGCAGCCAACAACCCTACAATGAGCAGTTCTTC
>TRBV4-3|TRBD1|TRBJ1-2|.
CASSQPPAGQGHYGYTF
TGCGCCAGCAGCCAACCACCTGCGGGACAGGGACACTATGGCTACACCTTC
>TRBV13|.|TRBJ2-3|few
CASSYHQQGISTDTQYF
TGTGCCAGCAGCTACCACCAACAGGGAATTAGCACAGATACGCAGTATTTT
>TRBV27|.|TRBJ1-1|.
CASMRSMNTEAFF
TGTGCCAGCATGCGTTCGATGAACACTGAAGCTTTCTTT
>TRBV4-3|TRBD2|TRBJ2-1|.
CASSVSGDSSYNEQFF
TGCGCCAGCAGCGTGAGCGGGGATAGCTCCTACAATGAGCAGTTCTTC
>TRBV4-3|.|TRBJ2-7|few
CASSQGKGTYEQYF
TGCGCCAGCAGCCAAGGAAAGGGGACCTACGAGCAGTACTTC
>TRBV4-3|TRBD1|TRBJ1-1|few
CASSQAAAGGSGTEAFF
TGCGCCAGCAGCCAAGCAGCGGCAGGGGGGTCGGGCACTGAAGCTTTCTTT
>TRBV30|.|TRBJ2-1|few
CAWTRDSRGEFF
TGTGCCTGGACCCGGGACTCGAGGGGAGAGTTCTTC
>TRBV29-1|.|TRBJ1-1|.
CSVVIEGEAFF
TGCAGCGTTGTTATAGAGGGTGAAGCTTTCTTT
>TRBV5-1|TRBD1|TRBJ2-7|few
CASSGGGQNYEQYF
TGCGCCAGCAGCGGTGGGGGACAGAACTACGAGCAGTACTTC
>TRBV30|.|TRBJ1-2|few
CAWSVTSLLGYGYTF
TGTGCCTGGAGTGTAACTAGCCTCTTGGGCTATGGCTACACCTTC
>TRBV19|TRBD1|TRBJ2-7|.
CASSSDRGGYEQYF
TGTGCCAGTAGTTCGGACAGGGGAGGATACGAGCAGTACTTC
>TRBV5-1|.|TRBJ1-2|.
CASSLATQYGYTF
TGCGCCAGCAGCTTGGCGACTCAATATGGCTACACCTTC
>TRBV4-3|.|TRBJ1-1|.
CASSLSGTLDTEAFF
TGCGCCAGCAGCCTGAGCGGGACACTCGACACTGAAGCTTTCTTT
>TRBV29-1|TRBD2|TRBJ2-3|.
CSVGNSGGTDTQYF
TGCAGCGTGGGTAATAGCGGGGGCACAGATACGCAGTATTTT
>TRBV18|.|TRBJ1-2|few
CASSDSVYGYTF
TGTGCCAGCTCAGACAGCGTCTATGGCTACACCTTC
>TRBV30|.|TRBJ1-2|.
CAWSWGHGRVGHNYGYTF
TGTGCCTGGAGTTGGGGGCACGGGCGGGTAGGACATAACTATGGCTACACCTTC
>TRBV10-3|TRBD2|TRBJ2-7|few
CAIRSGGDYEQYF
TGTGCCATCAGGAGCGGGGGAGACTACGAGCAGTACTTC
>TRBV7-8|.|TRBJ2-3|few
CASTLAKDGSVTDTQYF
TGTGCCAGCACCCTTGCAAAAGATGGGAGTGTCACAGATACGCAGTATTTT
>TRBV7-7|.|TRBJ2-5|few
CASSLSGRWETQYF
TGTGCTAGCAGCTTAAGCGGACGGTGGGAGACCCAGTACTTC
>TRBV29-1|.|TRBJ2-6|few
CSVRGDSGANVLTF
TGCAGCGTTAGGGGTGACTCTGGGGCCAACGTCCTGACTTTC
>TRBV11-2|.|TRBJ1-1|.
CASSRGLNTEAFF
TGTGCCAGCAGCCGGGGTTTGAACACTGAAGCTTTCTTT
>TRBV28|.|TRBJ2-7|few
CASNSGAYEQYF
TGTGCCAGCAATTCGGGTGCCTACGAGCAGTACTTC
>TRBV7-2|TRBD2|TRBJ2-7|few
CASSSRAGGSYEQYF
TGTGCCAGCAGCTCCCGAGCGGGGGGCTCCTACGAGCAGTACTTC
>TRBV7-2|TRBD2|TRBJ2-7|.
CASSGAAGLAGQEQYF
TGTGCCAGCAGCGGAGCGGCGGGACTAGCGGGACAAGAGCAGTACTTC
>TRBV19|TRBD1|TRBJ2-7|.
CASSIRQGVNEQYF
TGTGCCAGTAGTATCCGGCAGGGGGTCAACGAGCAGTACTTC
>TRBV18|TRBD2|TRBJ2-1|.
CASYGGVGASASSYNEQFF
TGTGCCAGCTACGGGGGGGTAGGAGCCTCCGCTTCCTCCTACAATGAGCAGTTCTTC
>TRBV4-2|.|TRBJ1-4|few
CASSATRGTNEKLFF
TGTGCCAGCAGCGCTACCAGGGGAACTAATGAAAAACTGTTTTTT